The T cell receptor beta chain described here comes from a study of pediatric ulcerative colitis. General study results and limits: Two rectal CDR3 clonotypes occurred in all ulcerative colitis patients.

There are 14 residues in the CDR3. CDR1 is SQVTM and CDR2 is ANQGSEA in the germline V gene. J lost 0 bases, V lost 7 bases, and 6 bases had no gene match. Method: immunoSEQ multiplex PCR; TCRdb's copy keeps in-frame clones and lacks some. The top ten hold approximately 3.6% of the sample, which has about 17,000 clones, about 74% seen once. This clone was observed a handful of times. Its specificity is unknown. One to two pinch biopsies were taken from the rectum during colonoscopy. The receptor was derived from a girl aged 10-17 years with moderate ulcerative colitis. J is TRBJ1-5 and V is TRBV29-1, with 7 bases aligning to TRBD1. The source material was gut tissue. The CDR3 loop is CSGDSEYSNQPQHF. For the CDR3, the DNA is TGCAGCGGGGACAGCGAATATAGCAATCAGCCCCAGCATTTT.